Given below is one TCR beta chain in context. The sample comes from a study of blood T cell repertoires in COVID-19. As for the study in general: Specimens from acute and convalescent COVID-19 originated in the United States, Italy and Spain. T cells, B-cell-depleted T cells, or PBMCs supplied cDNA or gDNA.

Germline V gene lookup returns CDR1 MNHEY and CDR2 SVGAGI. V was clipped by 7 bases and J by 9 bases; unmatched bases: 10. CDR3 length: 15 amino acids. Some clones are missing from TCRdb's copy, which holds only in-frame ones; the method was immunoSEQ multiplex PCR. The table lists 100,000 to 130,000 clones, roughly 90% of them singletons. V is TRBV6-5 and J is TRBJ1-3; TRBD1 agrees at 12 bases. The sequence was obtained from a man aged 35-49 years with active or convalescent COVID-19. Source material: peripheral blood. CDR3: CASKIGGTGGFTIYF. CDR3 nucleotide sequence: TGTGCCAGCAAGATAGGCGGGACAGGGGGCTTCACCATATATTTT.